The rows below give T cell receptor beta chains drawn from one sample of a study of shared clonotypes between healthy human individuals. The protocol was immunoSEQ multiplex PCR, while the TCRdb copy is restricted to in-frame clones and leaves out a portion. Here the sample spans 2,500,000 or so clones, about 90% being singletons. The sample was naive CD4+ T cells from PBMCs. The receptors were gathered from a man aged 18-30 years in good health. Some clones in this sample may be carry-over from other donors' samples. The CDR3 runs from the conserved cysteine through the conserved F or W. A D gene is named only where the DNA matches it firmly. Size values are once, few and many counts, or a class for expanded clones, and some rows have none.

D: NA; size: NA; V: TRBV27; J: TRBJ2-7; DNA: TGTGCCAGCTATCCGAGCCTGTACTTC; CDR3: CASYPSLYF
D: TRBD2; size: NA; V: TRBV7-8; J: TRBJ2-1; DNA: TGTGCCAGCAGCTTAGGGCCGGGACTAGCGGTTTACAATGAGCAGTTCTTC; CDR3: CASSLGPGLAVYNEQFF
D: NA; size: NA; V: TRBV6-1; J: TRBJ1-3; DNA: TGTGCCAGCAGACAGGGACACTCTGGAAACACCATATATTTT; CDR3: CASRQGHSGNTIYF
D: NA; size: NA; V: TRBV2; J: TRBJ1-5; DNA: TGTGCCAGCAGCGCCGTGGGATTATATAGCAATCAGCCCCAGCATTTT; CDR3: CASSAVGLYSNQPQHF
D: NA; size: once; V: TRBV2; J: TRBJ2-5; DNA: TGTGCCAGCAGTGACCGGTCGGAGACCCAGTACTTC; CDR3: CASSDRSETQYF
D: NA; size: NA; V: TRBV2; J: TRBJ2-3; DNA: TGTGCCAGCAGAGCAGATACGCAGTATTTT; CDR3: CASRADTQYF
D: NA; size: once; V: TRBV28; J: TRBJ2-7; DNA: TGTGCCAGCAGTGTTATGGGGGACGAGCAGTACTTC; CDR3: CASSVMGDEQYF
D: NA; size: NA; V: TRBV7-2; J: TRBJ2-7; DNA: TGTGCCAGCAGCTTAGTAGCAGGGATTAGCGCCCACGAGCAGTACTTC; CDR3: CASSLVAGISAHEQYF
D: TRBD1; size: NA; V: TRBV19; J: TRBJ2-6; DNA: TGTGCCAGTAGTATAACGGGACAGGAGTATGGTCGGGTCCTGACTTTC; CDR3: CASSITGQEYGRVLTF
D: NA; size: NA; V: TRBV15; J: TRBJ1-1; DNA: TGTGCCACCAGCAGAGATGGGGGGGTCACTGAAGCTTTCTTT; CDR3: CATSRDGGVTEAFF
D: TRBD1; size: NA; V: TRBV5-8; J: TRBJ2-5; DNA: TGTGCCAGCAGCGTGGGGACAGCTATCCAAGAGACCCAGTACTTC; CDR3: CASSVGTAIQETQYF
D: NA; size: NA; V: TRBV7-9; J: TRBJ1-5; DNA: TGTGCCAGCAGCTTAGCTTGGGACGGCGCTTCCGATCAGCCCCAGCATTTT; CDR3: CASSLAWDGASDQPQHF
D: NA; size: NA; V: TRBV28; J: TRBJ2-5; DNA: TGTGCCAGCAGTTTAACGCTCGAGACCCAGTACTTC; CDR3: CASSLTLETQYF
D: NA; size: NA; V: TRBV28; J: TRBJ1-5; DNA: TGTGCCAGCAGCCTCATGGGGGGGGGCACGCCCCAGCATTTT; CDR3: CASSLMGGGTPQHF
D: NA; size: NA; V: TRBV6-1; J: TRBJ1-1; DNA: TGTGCCAGCAGATCAGGGGTCACTGAAGCTTTCTTT; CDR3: CASRSGVTEAFF
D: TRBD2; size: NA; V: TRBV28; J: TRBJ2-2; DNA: TGTGCCAGCAGGGGCGGGAGAAACACCGGGGAGCTGTTTTTT; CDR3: CASRGGRNTGELFF
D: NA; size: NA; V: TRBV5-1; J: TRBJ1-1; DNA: TGCGCCAGCAGCTTGGCCGCAGAGAACACTGAAGCTTTCTTT; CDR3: CASSLAAENTEAFF
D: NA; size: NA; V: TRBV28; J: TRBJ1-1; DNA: TGTGCCAGCAGTTTTGGAAGCCGGACTGAAGCTTTCTTT; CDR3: CASSFGSRTEAFF
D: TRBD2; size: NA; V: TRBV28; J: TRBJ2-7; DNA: TGTGCCAGCAGCCAGCTAGCGGGGGCCTACGAGCAGTACTTC; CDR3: CASSQLAGAYEQYF
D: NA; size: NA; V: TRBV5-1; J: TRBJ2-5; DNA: TGCGCCAGCAGCGCAGGGGCGGAAGAGACCCAGTACTTC; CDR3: CASSAGAEETQYF
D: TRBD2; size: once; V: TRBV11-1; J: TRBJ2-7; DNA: TGTGCCAGCAGCCTGGGGACTAGCGGGGCCTACGAGCAGTACTTC; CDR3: CASSLGTSGAYEQYF
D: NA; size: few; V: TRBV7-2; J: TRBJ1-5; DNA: TGTGCCAGCAGCTTGGGGGGGCCCCAGCATTTT; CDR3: CASSLGGPQHF
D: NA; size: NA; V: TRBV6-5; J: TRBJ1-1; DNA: TGTGCCAGCAGGCGGCTGCGGTACACTGAAGCTTTCTTT; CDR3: CASRRLRYTEAFF
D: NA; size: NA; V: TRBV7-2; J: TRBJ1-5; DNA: TGTGCCAGCACCTTAGCAGGAAATAGCAATCAGCCCCAGCATTTT; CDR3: CASTLAGNSNQPQHF
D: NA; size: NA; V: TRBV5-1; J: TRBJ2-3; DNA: TGCGCCAGCAGCATACAGGGCAGCACAGATACGCAGTATTTT; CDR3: CASSIQGSTDTQYF
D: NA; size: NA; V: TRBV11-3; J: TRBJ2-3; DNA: TGTGCCAGCAGCTTAGGTCGGGGGAGTGGGTATACGCAGTATTTT; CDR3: CASSLGRGSGYTQYF
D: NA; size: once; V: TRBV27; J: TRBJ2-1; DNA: TGTGCCAGCAGTTCTAGGGGCCCGAGCTCCTACAATGAGCAGTTCTTC; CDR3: CASSSRGPSSYNEQFF
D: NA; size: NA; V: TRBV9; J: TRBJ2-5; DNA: TGTGCCAGCAACCAAAGAGGGGGACAAGAGACCCAGTACTTC; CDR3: CASNQRGGQETQYF
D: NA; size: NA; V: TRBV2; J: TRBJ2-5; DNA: TGTGCCAGCAGTGTCCGCAGGCAAGAGACCCAGTACTTC; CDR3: CASSVRRQETQYF
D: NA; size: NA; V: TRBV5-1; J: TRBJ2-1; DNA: TGCGCCAGCAGCTTGTCGCGACGGCCGGGCGGTGAGCAGTTCTTC; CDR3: CASSLSRRPGGEQFF
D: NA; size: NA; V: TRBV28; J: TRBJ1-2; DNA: TGTGCCAGCAACACGGGGTTCGACTATGGCTACACCTTC; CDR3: CASNTGFDYGYTF
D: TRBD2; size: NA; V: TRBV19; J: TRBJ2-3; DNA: TGTGCCAGTAGGCAGCTAGCGGGCACAGATACGCAGTATTTT; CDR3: CASRQLAGTDTQYF
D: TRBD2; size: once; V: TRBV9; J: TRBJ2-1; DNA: TGTGCCAGCAGCGTAGGGCTAGCGGGAGACCACAATGAGCAGTTCTTC; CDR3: CASSVGLAGDHNEQFF
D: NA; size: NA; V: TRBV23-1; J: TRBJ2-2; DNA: TGCGCCACCCCTTTCGCCGGGGAGCTGTTTTTT; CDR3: CATPFAGELFF
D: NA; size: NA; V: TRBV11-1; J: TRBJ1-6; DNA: TGTGCCAGCAGCTTATTTCAGCCCAATTCACCCCTCCACTTT; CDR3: CASSLFQPNSPLHF
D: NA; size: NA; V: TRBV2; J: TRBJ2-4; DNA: TGTGCCAGCAAGGACGCACGAATCCCAAACATTCAGTACTTC; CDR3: CASKDARIPNIQYF
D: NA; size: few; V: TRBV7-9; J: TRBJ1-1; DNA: TGTGCCAGCAGCTTCCTGGGCGGACTCACTGAAGCTTTCTTT; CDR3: CASSFLGGLTEAFF
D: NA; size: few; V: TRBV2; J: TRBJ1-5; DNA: TGTGCCAGCAGTCTCCGGGACACTCGCGTGGGGCCCCAGCATTTT; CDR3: CASSLRDTRVGPQHF
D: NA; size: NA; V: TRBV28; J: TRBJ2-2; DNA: TGTGCCAGCAGTTCCCCCGCTGGAGGGGTCGGGGAGCTGTTTTTT; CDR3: CASSSPAGGVGELFF
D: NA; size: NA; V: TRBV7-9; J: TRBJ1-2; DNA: TGTGCCAGCAGCTTAGTGGGGGGACGCATCCCTGCGGGCTACACCTTC; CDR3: CASSLVGGRIPAGYTF
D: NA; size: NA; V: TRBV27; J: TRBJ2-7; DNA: TGTGCCAGCAGTTTATTTGCGGGGACGGGGGAGCAGTACTTC; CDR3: CASSLFAGTGEQYF
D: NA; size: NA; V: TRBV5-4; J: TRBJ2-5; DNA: TGTGCCAGCGGCCAGCGCGAGCAAGAGACCCAGTACTTC; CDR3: CASGQREQETQYF
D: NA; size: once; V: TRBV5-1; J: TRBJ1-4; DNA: TGCGCCAGCAGCTTATCCGGGGGGGCTGATGAAAAACTGTTTTTT; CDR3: CASSLSGGADEKLFF
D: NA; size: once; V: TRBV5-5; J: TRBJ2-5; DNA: TGTGCCAGCAGTTTTCGCGGGGCAGTCCAAGAGACCCAGTACTTC; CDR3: CASSFRGAVQETQYF
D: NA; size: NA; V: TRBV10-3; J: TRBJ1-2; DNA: TGTGCCATCAGTGTTGTATCTCGAGCGACTTTCTATAGCTACACCTTC; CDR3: CAISVVSRATFYSYTF
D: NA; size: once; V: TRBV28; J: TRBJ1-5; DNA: TGTGCCAGCAGTTTACAGGGAGGAAGCAATCAGCCCCAGCATTTT; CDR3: CASSLQGGSNQPQHF
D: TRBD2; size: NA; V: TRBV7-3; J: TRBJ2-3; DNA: TGTGCCAGCAGCGTATCTCGGGGTAGCGGGGATACGCAGTATTTT; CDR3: CASSVSRGSGDTQYF
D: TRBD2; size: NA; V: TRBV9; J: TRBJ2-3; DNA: TGTGCCAGCAGCGTTCAAGCGGGAGTCAACACAGATACGCAGTATTTT; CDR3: CASSVQAGVNTDTQYF
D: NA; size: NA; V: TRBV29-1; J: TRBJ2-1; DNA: TGCAGCGTGATAAATACCGGGCTTATCAATGAGCAGTTCTTC; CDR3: CSVINTGLINEQFF
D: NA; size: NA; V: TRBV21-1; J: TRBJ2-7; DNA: TGTGCCAGCAGCAAAGGACAGGGGGCAGCCCCCTGCGCCTACGAGCAGTACTTC; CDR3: CASSKGQGAAPCAYEQYF
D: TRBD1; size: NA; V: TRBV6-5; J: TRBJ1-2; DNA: TGTGCCAGCAGTTACGCAGGGGGCGACTATGGCTACACCTTC; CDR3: CASSYAGGDYGYTF
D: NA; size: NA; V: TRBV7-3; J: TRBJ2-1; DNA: TGTGCCAGCAGCTTAAGGAGCCAGCCCTACAATGAGCAGTTCTTC; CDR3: CASSLRSQPYNEQFF